The 14 T cell receptor beta chains listed next were all sequenced from one sample in a study of read filtering for tumor transcriptome and immune sequencing. The library was built from 400 ng RNA with molecular barcoded adaptors for alpha/delta and beta/gamma chains. TCRdb independently ran MiXCR on the reads; one entry per CDR3 protein. This sample has some 62,000 distinct CDR3 sequences; 11% to 15% occur once, and the top ten carry around 45%. Sequenced sample: a population of CD138-negative cells sorted from bone marrow. The receptor source for this set is a donor aged 40 or older with multiple myeloma.

This clonotype was recorded many times. The J gene is TRBJ1-5, the V gene TRBV7-2; D uncertain. The length of the CDR3 is 15 residues. Trimming left V 1 base short and J 0 bases short, with 7 bases between. Germline V gene lookup returns CDR1 SGHTA and CDR2 FQGNSA. The CDR3 region is CASSLGDPSNQPQHF. In DNA, the CDR3 is TGTGCCAGCAGCTTAGGAGACCCTAGCAATCAGCCCCAGCATTTT.

This sequence joins TRBV24-1 and TRBJ2-1; TRBD1 aligns across 11 bases. Germline CDR1 KGHDR, CDR2 SFDVKD. J gave up 7 bases and V 3 bases, and 4 bases lay outside the gene matches. The length of the CDR3 is 15 residues. The CDR3 loop reads CATSDLGQGANEQFF. The CDR3 DNA sequence: TGTGCCACCAGTGATCTCGGACAGGGGGCTAATGAGCAGTTCTTC.

This clonotype was seen repeatedly, ten times or more. The V call is TRBV7-9, the J call TRBJ2-7, with D tentatively TRBD2 (7 bases). The CDR3 sequence is 16 residues long. V was pared by 3 bases and J by 7 bases, with 22 bases between. CDR1 and CDR2 from the germline V gene are SEHNR and FQNEAQ (reference sequence). In DNA, the CDR3 is TGTGCCAGCAGCTTGGCTGGGGGGGGGCGCGGTGAAGAGCAGTACTTC. This translates into CASSLAGGGRGEEQYF.

This clonotype appeared a few times. Just one base apart from a much larger clone, this may be a read error. J is TRBJ2-1 and V is TRBV7-9, with D perhaps TRBD2 (5 bases). There are 14 residues in the CDR3. CDR1 is SEHNR, CDR2 FQNEAQ, per germline (reference sequence). The DNA for the CDR3 is TGTGCCAGCAGCCCAGGCGGGCTCCGCAATGGGCAGTTCTTC. It encodes CASSPGGLRNGQFF.

This clonotype was recorded a few times. The rearrangement joins TRBV6-5 to TRBJ2-7, with 7 bases that match TRBD2. Losses at the gene ends were 0 bases for V and 0 bases for J; bases not matched to a gene: 11. This CDR3 has 18 amino acids. CDR1 and CDR2 (germline): MNHEY, SVGAGI. CDR3 in amino acids: CASSYSERDGALSYEQYF. DNA for the CDR3: TGTGCCAGCAGTTACTCCGAGCGGGACGGGGCCCTCTCCTACGAGCAGTACTTC.

This clonotype has a count of ten or more. The chain's CDR3 is CASGLAGGTLSYNEQFF. The CDR3 DNA is TGTGCCAGCGGACTAGCGGGAGGAACTCTCTCCTACAATGAGCAGTTCTTC. The chain carries TRBV7-9 and TRBJ2-1; 14 bases line up with TRBD2. Per the germline V gene, CDR1 is SEHNR and CDR2 is FQNEAQ (reference sequence). The CDR3 totals 17 residues. J was trimmed by 0 bases and V by 8 bases; bases with no gene match: 6.

This clonotype was picked up many times. The V gene is TRBV12-3 or TRBV12-4, the J gene TRBJ2-5; TRBD2 is a possible D gene (6 bases). V lost 4 bases and J 2 bases, leaving 11 bases between the germline ends. The CDR3 has 14 amino acids. As DNA, the CDR3 is TGTGCCAGCAGTTCGGGAGTTAGACAAGAGACCCAGTACTTC. Translating gives CASSSGVRQETQYF.

The sample holds many counts of this clonotype. This chain links TRBV29-1 with TRBJ2-1; 9 bases map to TRBD1. Germline assignment: CDR1 SQVTM and CDR2 ANQGSEA. This CDR3 comprises 15 residues. With 4 bases clipped from V and 5 bases from J, the junction kept 9 bases outside the gene matches. CDR3 DNA sequence: TGCAGCGTTGCGGCCGGACAGGGGATTGACAATGAGCAGTTCTTC. Translating it yields CSVAAGQGIDNEQFF.

This clonotype was seen just once. A junction boundary mismatches the germline segment, possibly from a read error. The genes are TRBV7-6 and TRBJ2-7; perhaps D is TRBD1 or TRBD2 (6 bases each). This CDR3 has 15 residues. CDR1 and CDR2 from the germline V gene are SGHVS and FNYEAQ. The CDR3 DNA follows: TGTGCCAGCAGCAACCGGGACGGGGGCTCCTACGGGCAGTACTTC. Translated, it gives CASSNRDGGSYGQYF. Filled out from reference TRBV7-6 and TRBJ2-7, the complete variable domain reads GAGVSQSPRYKVTKRGQDVALRCDPISGHVSLYWYRQALGQGPEFLTYFNYEAQQDKSGLPNDRFSAERPEGSISTLTIQRTEQRDSAMYRCASSNRDGGSYGQYFGPGTRLTVT.

This clonotype was detected many times. This chain joins TRBV5-1 and TRBJ2-6; the D is unclear. This CDR3 region has 16 residues. The V gene's germline CDR1 is SGHRS and CDR2 YFSETQ. The ends were cut back, 3 bases at V and 0 bases at J, with 10 bases in the middle. The CDR3 DNA is TGCGCCAGCAGCTCCAACCCACTCTCTGGGGCCAACGTCCTGACTTTC. Its protein product is CASSSNPLSGANVLTF.

This clonotype came up many times. In nucleotides, the CDR3 is TGCAGCGTTGGAGGGGGACAGGGACGAGGGGGTGAGCAGTTCTTC. It is translated as CSVGGGQGRGGEQFF. This chain uses TRBV29-1 with TRBJ2-1; 9 nucleotides align to TRBD1. Germline V lookup: CDR1 SQVTM, CDR2 ANQGSEA. The CDR3 sequence is 15 residues long. Unmatched junction bases numbered 13, after V lost 4 bases and J lost 9 bases.

This clonotype was detected many times. This chain uses TRBV29-1 with TRBJ2-1, with TRBD2 matching 9 bases. Germline V lookup: CDR1 SQVTM, CDR2 ANQGSEA. V lost 0 bases to trimming and J lost 6 bases; unmatched junction nucleotides: 6. The length of the CDR3 is 15 residues. The CDR3 sequence is CSVEDPSGAINEQFF. The CDR3 nucleotides read TGCAGCGTTGAAGATCCTAGCGGGGCTATCAATGAGCAGTTCTTC.

This clonotype appeared many times. The chain carries TRBV7-3 and TRBJ2-5; TRBD1 might be the D (6 bases). The germline CDR1 and CDR2 sequences are SGHTA and FQGTGA. This CDR3 has 16 residues. V lost 5 bases and J lost 4, with 20 bases in between. CDR3: CASSPGQLGRGETQYF. For the CDR3, the DNA is TGTGCCAGCAGCCCCGGACAGCTAGGAAGAGGAGAGACCCAGTACTTC.

The sample holds many counts of this clonotype. The chain links TRBV19 to TRBJ2-7; 9 bases align to TRBD1. V lost 0 bases, J lost 3 bases, and 3 bases stayed unmatched. Germline V gene sequence: CDR1 LNHDA, CDR2 SQIVND (reference sequence). The CDR3 covers 15 residues. For the CDR3, the DNA is TGTGCCAGTAGTATAGAGTCGGGACAGGGCTACGAGCAGTACTTC. Its protein product is CASSIESGQGYEQYF.